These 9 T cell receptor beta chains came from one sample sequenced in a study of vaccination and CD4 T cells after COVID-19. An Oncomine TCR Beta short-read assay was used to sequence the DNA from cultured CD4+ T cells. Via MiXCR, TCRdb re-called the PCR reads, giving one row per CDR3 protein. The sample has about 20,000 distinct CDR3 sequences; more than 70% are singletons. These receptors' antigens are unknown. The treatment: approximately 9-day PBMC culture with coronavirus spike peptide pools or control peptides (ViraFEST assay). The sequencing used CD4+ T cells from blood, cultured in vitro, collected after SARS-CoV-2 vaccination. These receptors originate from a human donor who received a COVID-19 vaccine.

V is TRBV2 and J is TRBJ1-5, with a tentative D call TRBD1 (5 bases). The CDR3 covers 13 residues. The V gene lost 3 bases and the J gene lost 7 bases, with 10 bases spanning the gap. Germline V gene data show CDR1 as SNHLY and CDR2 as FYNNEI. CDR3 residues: CASSEQGGQPQHF. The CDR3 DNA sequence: TGTGCCAGCAGTGAGCAGGGTGGGCAGCCCCAGCATTTT.

The CDR3 nucleotides are TGTGCCAGCAGTACCCTACCAGGGGGCTTTAACACCGGGGAGCTGTTTTTT. This sequence encodes CASSTLPGGFNTGELFF. The chain has TRBV6-1 and TRBJ2-2; 8 bases align to TRBD1. This CDR3 is 17 amino acids long. The ends lost 5 bases at V and 2 bases at J; junction bases unmatched: 10. Germline V CDR1 and CDR2: MNHNS, SASEGT.

CDR3 DNA sequence: TGCAGTGCTAGAGTAGGAAACACTGAAGCTTTCTTT. It is translated as CSARVGNTEAFF. The rearrangement uses TRBV20-1 and TRBJ1-1; D is ambiguous. This CDR3 has 12 amino acids. V dropped 1 base and J dropped 2 bases, with 5 bases sitting between them. The germline V gene encodes CDR1 DFQATT and CDR2 SNEGSKA (reference sequence).

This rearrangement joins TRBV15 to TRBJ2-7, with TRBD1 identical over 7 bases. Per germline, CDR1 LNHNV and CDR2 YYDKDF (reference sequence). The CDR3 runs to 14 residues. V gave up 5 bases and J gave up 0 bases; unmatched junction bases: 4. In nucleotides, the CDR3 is TGTGCCACCAGCCGGGACAGAAGCTCCTACGAGCAGTACTTC. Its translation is CATSRDRSSYEQYF.

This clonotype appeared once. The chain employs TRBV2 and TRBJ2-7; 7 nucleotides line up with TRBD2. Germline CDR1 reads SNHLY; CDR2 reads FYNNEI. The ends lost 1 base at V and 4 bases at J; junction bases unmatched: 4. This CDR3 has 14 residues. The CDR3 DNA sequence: TGTGCCAGCAGTGAAGGGTGGACTAGATACGAGCAGTACTTC. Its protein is CASSEGWTRYEQYF.

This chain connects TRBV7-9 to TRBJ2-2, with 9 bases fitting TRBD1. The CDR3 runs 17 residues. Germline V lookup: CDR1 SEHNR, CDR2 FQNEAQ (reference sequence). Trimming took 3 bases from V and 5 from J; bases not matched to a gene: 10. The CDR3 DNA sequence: TGTGCCAGCAGCTTTCTCCTCAAGACAGGGGGAACCGGGGAGCTGTTTTTT. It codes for CASSFLLKTGGTGELFF.

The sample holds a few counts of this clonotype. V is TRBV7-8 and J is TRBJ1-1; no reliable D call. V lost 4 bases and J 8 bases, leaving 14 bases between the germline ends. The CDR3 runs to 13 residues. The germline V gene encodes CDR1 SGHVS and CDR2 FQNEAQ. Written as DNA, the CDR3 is TGTGCCAGCAGCTCCCGGGAAGTCAGGGAAGCTTTCTTT. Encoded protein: CASSSREVREAFF.

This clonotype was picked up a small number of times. CDR3 region: CSARQIGGADTDTQYF. CDR3 DNA: TGCAGTGCTAGACAAATTGGGGGGGCCGACACAGATACGCAGTATTTT. This chain links TRBV20-1 with TRBJ2-3, with a possible D match to TRBD2 (7 bases). Germline V lookup: CDR1 DFQATT, CDR2 SNEGSKA (reference sequence). Trimming cost V 2 bases and J 2 bases, with 17 bases left between them. The CDR3 length is 16 residues.

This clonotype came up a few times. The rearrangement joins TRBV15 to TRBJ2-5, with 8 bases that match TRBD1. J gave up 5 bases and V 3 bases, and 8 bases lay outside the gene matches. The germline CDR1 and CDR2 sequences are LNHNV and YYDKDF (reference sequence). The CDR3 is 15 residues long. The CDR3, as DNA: TGTGCCACCAGCAGTCTCGGACAGGGCCTGGAGACCCAGTACTTC. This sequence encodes CATSSLGQGLETQYF.